This TCR beta chain was identified in a study of technical replicates of blood from several donors. Per germline, CDR1 SEHNR and CDR2 FQNEAQ (reference sequence). V dropped 5 bases and J dropped 9; count of bases not matched to a gene: 4. The CDR3 totals 12 residues. Clones were sequenced by immunoSEQ multiplex PCR, and TCRdb holds only the in-frame ones, with some missing. This table has about 88,000 clones, around 94% appearing once. The sequenced sample consisted of T cells isolated from PBMCs. This chain joins TRBV7-9 and TRBJ2-1; 7 nucleotides line up with TRBD1. This sequence was found in a human donor in good health. The CDR3 loop reads CASSETGSEQFF. DNA for the CDR3: TGTGCCAGCAGCGAGACAGGGAGTGAGCAGTTCTTC.